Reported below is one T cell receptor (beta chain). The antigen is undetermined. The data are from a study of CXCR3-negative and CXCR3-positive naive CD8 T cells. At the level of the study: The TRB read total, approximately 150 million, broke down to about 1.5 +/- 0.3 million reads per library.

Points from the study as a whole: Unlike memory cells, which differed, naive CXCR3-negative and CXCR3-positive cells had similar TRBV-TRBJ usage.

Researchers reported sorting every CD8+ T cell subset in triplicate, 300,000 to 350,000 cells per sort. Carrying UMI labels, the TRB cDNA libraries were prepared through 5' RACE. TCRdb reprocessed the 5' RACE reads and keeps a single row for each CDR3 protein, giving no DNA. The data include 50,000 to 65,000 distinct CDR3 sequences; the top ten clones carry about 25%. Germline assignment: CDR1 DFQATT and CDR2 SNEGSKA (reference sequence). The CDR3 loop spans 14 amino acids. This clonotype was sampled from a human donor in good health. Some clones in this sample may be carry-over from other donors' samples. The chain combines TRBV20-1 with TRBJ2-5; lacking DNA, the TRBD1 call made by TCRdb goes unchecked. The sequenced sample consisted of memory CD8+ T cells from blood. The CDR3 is CSARTGGIGETQYF.